The clone carrying this TCR beta chain was detected a few times. Its specificity is unknown. The data were obtained in a study of T-cell memory formation after mild COVID-19. General study points: Clones contracting over day 15 to 85 were CD4/CD8 balanced, with later expanders leaning CD4+. Detection of some responders pre-infection suggested pre-existing cross-reactive memory T cells participated.

5'RACE primed from the constant segment yielded TCR alpha and TCR beta cDNA libraries bearing sample barcodes and UMIs. From the 5' RACE reads, TCRdb called clonotypes with MiXCR, one entry per CDR3 protein. This sample carries about 210,000 distinct CDR3 sequences, about 10% of them seen once, and the ten largest clones take under 3.5%. The sample was PBMCs or a T cell subset sorted from them (not recorded which). The sequence came from a man aged 18 to 29 who had mild COVID-19 (a few samples of this study predate the infection). Cell type and time point are not known.

CDR3 DNA sequence: TGTGCCAGCAGCCCAGTGATGGGCTCCGGGGGCAATGAGCAGTTCTTC. This gives the protein CASSPVMGSGGNEQFF. The chain carries TRBV7-9 and TRBJ2-1; a possible D gene is TRBD2 (6 bases). V was trimmed by 5 bases and J by 6 bases, leaving 20 bases between them. CDR3 size: 16 residues. Germline values: CDR1 SEHNR, CDR2 FQNEAQ (reference sequence).